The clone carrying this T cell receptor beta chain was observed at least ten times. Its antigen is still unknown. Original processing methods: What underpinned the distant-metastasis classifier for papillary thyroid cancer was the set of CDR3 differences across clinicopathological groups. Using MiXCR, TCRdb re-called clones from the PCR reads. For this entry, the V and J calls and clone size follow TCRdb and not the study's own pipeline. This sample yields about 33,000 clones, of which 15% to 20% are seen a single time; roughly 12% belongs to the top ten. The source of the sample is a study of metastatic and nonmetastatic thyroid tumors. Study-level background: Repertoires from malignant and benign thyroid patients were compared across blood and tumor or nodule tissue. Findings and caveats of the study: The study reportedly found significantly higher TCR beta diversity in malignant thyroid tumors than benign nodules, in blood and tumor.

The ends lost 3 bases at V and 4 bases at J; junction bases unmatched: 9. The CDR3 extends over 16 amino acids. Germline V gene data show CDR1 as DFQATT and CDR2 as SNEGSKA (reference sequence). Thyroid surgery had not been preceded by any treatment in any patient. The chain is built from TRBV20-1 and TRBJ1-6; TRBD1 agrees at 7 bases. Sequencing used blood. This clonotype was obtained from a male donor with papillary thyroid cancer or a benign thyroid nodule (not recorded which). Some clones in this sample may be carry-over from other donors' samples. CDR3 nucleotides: TGCAGTGCTAGTTCCCGACAGGGTGGGTATAATTCACCCCTCCACTTT. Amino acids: CSASSRQGGYNSPLHF.